A single sample gave rise to the 25 T cell receptor beta chains below, sequenced in a study of T cells in Graves' hyperthyroidism and ophthalmopathy. Template material for amplifying TCR beta CDR3 regions consisted of RNA transcripts. RT-PCR in the first round (using the HTBI primer set) targeted the TCR CDR3. TCRdb itself ran the multiplex PCR reads through MiXCR, one entry per CDR3 protein. The top ten clones hold less than 4.5% of a sample with some 620,000 distinct CDR3 sequences, 15% to 20% of them seen once. The sequencing input was blood. The receptors shown here come from a woman aged 25 to 39 with Graves' hyperthyroidism.

This clonotype showed up many times. This chain connects TRBV6-2 or TRBV6-3 to TRBJ1-1; weak D call: TRBD1 (6 bases). The CDR3 is made up of 16 amino acids. From germline, CDR1 is MNHEY and CDR2 SVGEGT. Trimming removed 2 bases at V and 1 base at J, with 14 bases between. For the CDR3, the DNA is TGTGCCAGCAGTTACGGTCCGGGGGGGCAGAACACTGAAGCTTTCTTT. Its protein product is CASSYGPGGQNTEAFF.

The chain links TRBV7-9 to TRBJ1-5; D is possibly TRBD1 (5 bases). Per the germline V gene, CDR1 is SEHNR and CDR2 is FQNEAQ (reference sequence). The V gene lost 1 base and the J gene lost 8 bases, with 9 bases spanning the gap. CDR3 length: 13 amino acids. CDR3 sequence reads: CASSLDRYEPQHF. The DNA of the CDR3 is TGTGCCAGCAGCTTAGACAGGTATGAGCCCCAGCATTTT.

In this sample, this clonotype turned up many times. CDR3 nucleotide sequence: TGCGCCAGCAGCTTCGCGACCGGGACAGGGGGCAATGAGCAGTTCTTC. Encoded protein: CASSFATGTGGNEQFF. The chain recombines TRBV5-1 with TRBJ2-1, with TRBD1 identical over 11 bases. The CDR3 is made up of 16 amino acids. The V segment lost 2 bases and the J segment 6 bases; nucleotides outside the gene matches: 7. Germline V gene sequence: CDR1 SGHRS, CDR2 YFSETQ.

This clonotype was recorded a few times. V is TRBV29-1 and J is TRBJ1-2, with TRBD1 as a possible D gene (6 bases). CDR1 SQVTM and CDR2 ANQGSEA come from the germline V gene. This CDR3 is built from 12 residues. The ends were cut back, 4 bases at V and 7 bases at J, with 13 bases in the middle. CDR3 coding DNA: TGCAGCGTTGCTGGGGGGGCGCTTGGCTACACCTTC. Encoded protein: CSVAGGALGYTF.

This clonotype was recorded many times. The CDR3 sequence is CASSLAGTVADTQYF. As DNA, the CDR3 is TGCGCCAGCAGCTTGGCAGGTACCGTGGCAGATACGCAGTATTTT. The V call is TRBV5-1, the J call TRBJ2-3; D gene uncertain. This CDR3 contains 15 residues. Germline V lookup: CDR1 SGHRS, CDR2 YFSETQ. V was pared by 0 bases and J by 4 bases, with 12 bases between.

Of note for this clonotype: A read error is possible here, since a much larger clone lies one base away. The V and J genes are TRBV6-2 or TRBV6-3 and TRBJ1-3, with D unclear. CDR3 length: 16 residues. Germline V gives CDR1 MNHEY, CDR2 SVGEGT. The CDR3 protein is CASSKIRGISGNTTYF. DNA for the CDR3: TGTGCCAGCAGTAAAATCCGGGGTATCTCTGGAAACACCACATATTTT.

Many counts were recorded for this clonotype. The chain joins TRBV2 to TRBJ2-2; possible D gene TRBD1, 6 bases. Germline V gene data show CDR1 as SNHLY and CDR2 as FYNNEI. Deletions cut 5 bases from V and 6 bases from J, with 10 bases between. This CDR3 comprises 13 residues. The CDR3 DNA is TGTGCCAGCAGTTACAGGGCGGCCGGGGAGCTGTTTTTT. The encoded protein is CASSYRAAGELFF.

This clonotype appeared many times. The J gene is TRBJ2-2, the V gene TRBV18; the D gene is possibly TRBD2 (6 bases). V lost 4 bases, J lost 1 base, and 7 bases lay in between. The CDR3 length is 14 residues. CDR1 KGHSH and CDR2 LQKENI come from the germline V gene. This chain's CDR3 is CASSHSGNTGELFF. As DNA, the CDR3 is TGTGCCAGCTCACATAGCGGGAACACCGGGGAGCTGTTTTTT.

The chain employs TRBV6-2 or TRBV6-3 and TRBJ2-1; 8 bases are shared with TRBD2. The length of the CDR3 is 16 residues. Germline V CDR1 and CDR2: MNHEY, SVGEGT. With V trimmed by 6 bases and J by 5 bases, 12 bases remained unmatched. The CDR3 DNA reads TGTGCCAGCAGGCTCCTCGGGCGGGGGGTAAACAATGAGCAGTTCTTC. Translating gives CASRLLGRGVNNEQFF.

The chain uses TRBV25-1 and TRBJ2-2, with 8 nucleotides matching TRBD1. The germline V gene encodes CDR1 MGHDK and CDR2 SYGVNS. The J segment lost 6 bases and the V segment lost 0 bases, leaving 9 bases of the junction unmatched. This CDR3 region has 17 residues. The CDR3 is CASSEYRGRGLAGELFF. The CDR3 DNA reads as TGTGCCAGCAGTGAATACAGGGGCAGGGGGCTCGCCGGGGAGCTGTTTTTT.

This chain links TRBV19 with TRBJ1-1; D remains unclear. Germline-derived CDR1 and CDR2 are LNHDA and SQIVND (reference sequence). CDR3 length: 14 residues. The germline V and J ends were trimmed by 7 bases and 5 bases, with 17 bases remaining between them. The DNA of the CDR3 is TGTGCCAGTACCCCATTCGGAAGGGAGACTGAAGCTTTCTTT. This sequence encodes CASTPFGRETEAFF.

This chain links TRBV9 with TRBJ2-2; 7 nucleotides match TRBD2. Germline trimming cut 4 bases from V and 3 bases from J; bases unmatched to any gene: 3. Germline-derived CDR1 and CDR2 are SGDLS and YYNGEE. The CDR3 spans 14 residues. This chain's CDR3 is CASSLGLDTGELFF. CDR3 in DNA: TGTGCCAGCAGCCTCGGACTAGACACCGGGGAGCTGTTTTTT.

This clonotype has at least ten counts. The chain has TRBV18 and TRBJ2-3; D uncertain. The CDR3 loop spans 13 amino acids. V lost 5 bases and J 4 bases, leaving 10 bases between the germline ends. From germline, CDR1 is KGHSH and CDR2 LQKENI. CDR3 residues: CASSALLPDTQYF. The DNA of the CDR3 is TGTGCCAGCTCAGCTCTACTCCCAGATACGCAGTATTTT.

In this sample, this clonotype turned up many times. The chain combines TRBV2 with TRBJ1-2, with D uncertain. This CDR3 is built from 11 residues. V lost 3 bases and J 8 bases, leaving 7 bases between the germline ends. Germline CDR1 reads SNHLY; CDR2 reads FYNNEI. The CDR3 DNA is TGTGCCAGCAGTGATGGTAGAGGCTACACCTTC. Translated, it gives CASSDGRGYTF.

In its sample, this clonotype was seen many times. The chain couples TRBV2 to TRBJ2-2, with D unresolved. Germline CDR1 SNHLY, CDR2 FYNNEI. The length of the CDR3 is 14 residues. With 7 bases removed from V and 0 bases from J, the gap between germline ends came to 9 bases. The chain's CDR3 is CASILSTNTGELFF. The CDR3 DNA is TGTGCCAGCATCCTCAGCACGAACACCGGGGAGCTGTTTTTT. Filled out from reference TRBV2 and TRBJ2-2, the complete variable domain reads EPEVTQTPSHQVTQMGQEVILRCVPISNHLYFYWYRQILGQKVEFLVSFYNNEISEKSEIFDDQFSVERPDGSNFTLKIRSTKLEDSAMYFCASILSTNTGELFFGEGSRLTVL.

In this sample, this clonotype turned up many times. The chain recombines TRBV28 with TRBJ2-7, with 9 bases identical to TRBD1. V lost 5 bases, J lost 5 bases, and 7 bases stayed unmatched. The CDR3 length is 14 residues. Per germline, CDR1 MDHEN and CDR2 SYDVKM. For the CDR3, the DNA is TGTGCCAGCAGTCCACAGGGGGCGATAAACGAGCAGTACTTC. Encoded protein: CASSPQGAINEQYF.

The chain combines TRBV20-1 with TRBJ1-6; D not resolved. The germline V gene encodes CDR1 DFQATT and CDR2 SNEGSKA (reference sequence). The ends were cut back, 1 base at V and 10 bases at J, with 11 bases in the middle. CDR3 size: 13 residues. The DNA of the CDR3 is TGCAGTGCTAGAGGCCCAGAACTATCACCCCTCCACTTT. The encoded protein is CSARGPELSPLHF.

The chain has TRBV28 and TRBJ2-1, with D possibly matching TRBD2 (5 bases). The CDR3 is 13 amino acids. Germline CDR1 is MDHEN and CDR2 is SYDVKM. Trimming took 4 bases from V and 7 from J, leaving 11 bases between them. The DNA for the CDR3 is TGTGCCAGCAGTTCGTCTAGCCTAAATGAGCAGTTCTTC. Translation gives CASSSSSLNEQFF.

In its sample, this clonotype was seen a few times. The chain uses TRBV2 and TRBJ2-3; D is undetermined. The CDR3 is 13 amino acids. CDR1 is SNHLY, CDR2 FYNNEI, per germline. Trimming left V 4 bases short and J 6 bases short, with 11 bases between. The CDR3, as DNA: TGTGCCAGCAGTGTCGAGCAGTTGGATACGCAGTATTTT. It yields the protein CASSVEQLDTQYF.

This chain joins TRBV29-1 and TRBJ1-2; D gene unclear. V was shortened by 2 bases and J by 5 bases, with 12 bases between the two germline ends. The CDR3 is 13 residues long. Germline V gene data show CDR1 as SQVTM and CDR2 as ANQGSEA. The CDR3 bases are TGCAGCGTTGAAAGCCTTTCCGGTTATGGCTACACCTTC. Amino acid sequence: CSVESLSGYGYTF.

Ten or more counts support this clonotype. The chain has TRBV7-6 and TRBJ2-3; TRBD2 aligns across 7 bases. CDR3 size: 15 residues. Germline CDR1 and CDR2: SGHVS and FNYEAQ. The ends lost 5 bases at V and 2 bases at J; junction bases unmatched: 7. In nucleotides, the CDR3 is TGTGCCAGCAGCCCTCTAGCGGAAGTCACAGATACGCAGTATTTT. Translating gives CASSPLAEVTDTQYF.

The chain links TRBV27 to TRBJ1-1; unclear D gene. There are 15 residues in the CDR3. The V end lost 3 bases, the J end lost 0 bases, and 11 bases lay between the germline ends. From germline, CDR1 is MNHEY and CDR2 SMNVEV (reference sequence). The CDR3 bases are TGTGCCAGCAGTTTGCCCGGACGGTTGAACACTGAAGCTTTCTTT. It codes for CASSLPGRLNTEAFF.

V and J are TRBV18 and TRBJ1-3; D is perhaps TRBD1 (5 bases). V lost 6 bases, J lost 1 base, and 16 bases lay in between. The CDR3 has 16 amino acids. CDR1 is KGHSH, CDR2 LQKENI, per germline. CDR3 nucleotide sequence: TGTGCCAGCTCCCCCGGGACCTCCGGATCTGGAAACACCATATATTTT. This encodes CASSPGTSGSGNTIYF. Together with reference TRBV18 and TRBJ1-3, the CDR3 gives the full variable domain: NAGVMQNPRHLVRRRGQEARLRCSPMKGHSHVYWYRQLPEEGLKFMVYLQKENIIDESGMPKERFSAEFPKEGPSILRIQQVVRGDSAAYFCASSPGTSGSGNTIYFGEGSWLTVV.

The chain employs TRBV7-2 and TRBJ1-5, with 7 nucleotides matching TRBD1. V lost 5 bases and J lost 2; bases outside the gene matches: 12. The CDR3 totals 17 residues. Germline V lookup: CDR1 SGHTA, CDR2 FQGNSA. CDR3 region: CASSATYRGDGNQPQHF. In DNA, the CDR3 is TGTGCCAGCAGCGCCACTTACAGGGGAGATGGCAATCAGCCCCAGCATTTT.

The V call is TRBV7-9, the J call TRBJ1-1; 7 nucleotides line up with TRBD1. CDR3 length: 16 amino acids. The germline CDR1 and CDR2 sequences are SEHNR and FQNEAQ (reference sequence). The trim removed 5 bases at V and 1 base at J, leaving 10 bases unmatched. The CDR3 nucleotides read TGTGCCAGCAGCCCGACGACAGGGCGGGGGAACACTGAAGCTTTCTTT. Translation: CASSPTTGRGNTEAFF.